The subject of this entry is one TCR beta chain. The antigen remains unidentified. A quantitative 5'-RACE method, one with molecular barcodes, was used to make TCR beta libraries. TCRdb used MiXCR to reprocess the 5' RACE reads, holding one entry per CDR3 protein. The sample records a few hundred thousand distinct CDR3 sequences, 20% to 25% being singletons. The CDR3 runs 17 residues. V was trimmed by 4 bases and J by 9 bases, leaving 28 bases between them. Germline CDR1 reads DFQATT; CDR2 reads SNEGSKA (reference sequence). These data come from a study of CD8 T cells in ankylosing spondylitis. Findings and limits, study-wide: Roughly eight highly homologous variants made up a TCR beta motif that seemed to typify ankylosing spondylitis blood. Some motif variants were previously reported in reactive arthritis synovial fluid and blood. The clones that were linked to disease were reported to be significantly enriched in matched synovial fluid samples from ankylosing spondylitis patients.

The chain uses TRBV20-1 and TRBJ2-1; possible D gene TRBD2, 6 bases. Sample: blood, either unsorted or a sorted T cell fraction (not recorded which). The receptor comes from a female donor with ankylosing spondylitis or in good health (not recorded which). The CDR3 here is CSAISRRGLEPLGEQFF. CDR3 DNA sequence: TGCAGTGCTATTTCTAGGCGGGGACTGGAACCCCTTGGTGAGCAGTTCTTC.